This T cell receptor (beta chain) was recorded in a study of human T cells and chemical hapten exposure. Study-wide results and limits: Positively correlated with patch test score were the counts of PT1 expanded TCRs.

In the authors' workflow: Sampled TCR counts reached a median of 95,638 per sample, with values ranging from about 23,224 to 690,600. TCRdb re-called the RACE reads through MiXCR, storing one row per CDR3 protein. TCRdb's processing, not the authors', yielded these V and J calls. Of 35,000 to 40,000 distinct CDR3 sequences listed, roughly a tenth are singletons. The CDR3 covers 13 residues. With V trimmed by 6 bases and J by 4 bases, 2 bases remained unmatched. Indicated time point: pre-sensitization, week 0. As for treatment: therapeutic diphenylcyclopropenone sensitization with weekly scalp DPC. This clonotype came up many times. Its antigen is unknown.

This sequence originates from a man between 25 and 39 years old with alopecia areata. Some clones in this sample may be carry-over from other donors' samples. This chain joins TRBV12-3 or TRBV12-4 and TRBJ1-5; 8 bases agree with TRBD1. The sequencing used whole blood, collected in connection with sensitization to the hapten diphenylcyclopropenone (DPC). CDR3 loop: CASRGTGNQPQHF. As DNA, the CDR3 is TGTGCCAGCAGAGGGACAGGAAATCAGCCCCAGCATTTT.